Included here is one TCR beta chain sequence, with context. Its antigen remains undetermined. It has no much larger one-base neighbor in the sample; base qualities were not kept. From the cysteine up to the phenylalanine, the CDR3 has a length of 16 residues. Left in the record is the CDR3 DNA by itself, 48 bases read in frame from the first base. CDR1 and CDR2, looked up from the germline V gene, are SGHRS and YFSETQ. The junction carries 22 bases between V and J, which are trimmed by 2 bases and 10 bases respectively. These data are taken from a study of T-cell reconstitution after alpha-beta-depleted transplantation in children (TCRdb year 2016). Notes on the research overall: Using TCR repertoire profiling, the study followed T-cell immune reconstitution in a quantitative way in children after TCRalphabeta/CD19-depleted allogeneic hematopoietic cell transplantation.

The library relied on PCR. Sequencing was performed on an Illumina HiSeq 2500. Molecular barcoding was employed in the preparation of TCR libraries, with unique molecular identifiers being used to normalize TCRbeta repertoire quantification. Using fastp at Q25 and MiXCR, TCRdb reprocessed the public reads and kept productive beta chains. CDR3 protein duplicates are merged, each entry listing the most common genes and DNA. This sample lists some 640,000 distinct CDR3 sequences; around 16% were detected once. The ten largest clones represent 0.9% to 1.2% of the sample. The V gene is TRBV5-1 and the J gene is TRBJ2-1; perhaps TRBD2 is the D gene, with 7 bases matching. The source of this sequence is a human donor who donated a stem cell graft to a child with acute myeloid leukemia. The material sequenced was PBMCs from the stem cell graft donor, taken from the stem cell graft. The CDR3 in this case is CASSFEGGPLQPEQFF. The sequence in DNA is TGCGCCAGCAGCTTCGAGGGGGGGCCGCTTCAACCCGAGCAGTTCTTC.